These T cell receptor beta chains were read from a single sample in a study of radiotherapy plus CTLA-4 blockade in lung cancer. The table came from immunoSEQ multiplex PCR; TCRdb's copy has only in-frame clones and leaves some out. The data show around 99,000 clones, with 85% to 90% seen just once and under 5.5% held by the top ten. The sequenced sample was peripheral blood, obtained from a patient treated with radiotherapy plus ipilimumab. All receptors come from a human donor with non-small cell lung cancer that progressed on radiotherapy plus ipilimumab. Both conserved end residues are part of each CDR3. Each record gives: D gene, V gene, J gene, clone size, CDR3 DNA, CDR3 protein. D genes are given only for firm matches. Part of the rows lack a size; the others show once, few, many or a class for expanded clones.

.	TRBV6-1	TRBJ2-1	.	TGTGCCAGCAGACAGATAGTCTCCTACAATGAGCAGTTCTTC	CASRQIVSYNEQFF
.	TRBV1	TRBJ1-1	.	TGCACTAAAGACCGGGGCCCTAACACTGAAGCTTTCTTT	CTKDRGPNTEAFF
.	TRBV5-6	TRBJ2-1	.	TGTGCCAAAACGACGGCCACGGGACGTTACAATGAGCAGTTCTTC	CAKTTATGRYNEQFF
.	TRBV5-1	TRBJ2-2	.	TGCGCCAGCAGTATTCAGTCGTCAGGGGAGCTGTTTTTT	CASSIQSSGELFF
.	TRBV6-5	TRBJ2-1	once	TGTGCCAGCAATAAGGGGGGACACGGCACTAGTGAGCAGTTCTTC	CASNKGGHGTSEQFF
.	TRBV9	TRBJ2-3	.	TGTGCCAGCAGCAACCATACTATTTACACAGATACGCAGTATTTT	CASSNHTIYTDTQYF
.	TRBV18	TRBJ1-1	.	TGTGCCAGCTCGTTACGGTTGGACACTGAAGCTTTCTTT	CASSLRLDTEAFF
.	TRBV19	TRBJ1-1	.	TGTGCCAGTACAGACAGAATGAACACTGAAGCTTTCTTT	CASTDRMNTEAFF
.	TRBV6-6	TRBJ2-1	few	TGTGCCAGCAGTTACTTGGCCTACAATGAGCAGTTCTTC	CASSYLAYNEQFF
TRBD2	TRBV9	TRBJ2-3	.	TGTGCCAGCAGTGATAGCGGGAGTGTGATGGATACGCAGTATTTT	CASSDSGSVMDTQYF
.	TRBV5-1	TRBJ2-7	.	TGCGCCAGCAGCTGGAAGGCTGAAAACTACGAGCAGTACTTC	CASSWKAENYEQYF
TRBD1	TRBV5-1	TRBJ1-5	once	TGCGCCAGCAGCTTGACCGGACAGGGGGCCTTTCCCAGTGAGCCCCAGCATTTT	CASSLTGQGAFPSEPQHF
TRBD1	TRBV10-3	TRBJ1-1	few	TGTGCCATCAGCGGGACAGGGAACACTGAAGCTTTCTTT	CAISGTGNTEAFF
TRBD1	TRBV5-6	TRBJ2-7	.	TGTGCCAGCAGCTTACCGGGACAGGGGGCGTCAGAGCAGTACTTC	CASSLPGQGASEQYF
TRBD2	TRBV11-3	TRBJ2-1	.	TGTGCCAGCAGCACATACTGGACTAGCGGGAGGGAGGTGGAGGATGAGCAGTTCTTC	CASSTYWTSGREVEDEQFF
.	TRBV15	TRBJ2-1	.	TGTGCCACCAGCAGAAGGGCAAAATCCTATAATGAGCAGTTCTTC	CATSRRAKSYNEQFF
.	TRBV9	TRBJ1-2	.	TGTGCCAGTTCCCCGTTGAGGGATGGCTACACCTTC	CASSPLRDGYTF
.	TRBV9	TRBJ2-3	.	TGTGCCAGCAGCCGAGCGGGTGGGGGAACAGATACGCAGTATTTT	CASSRAGGGTDTQYF
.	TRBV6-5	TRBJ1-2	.	TGTGCCAGCAGGGCTATTTCGGGGAATGGCTACACCTTC	CASRAISGNGYTF
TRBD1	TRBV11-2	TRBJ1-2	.	TGTGCCAGCAGCTCTGACAGGGGGGGAGGCTACACCTTC	CASSSDRGGGYTF
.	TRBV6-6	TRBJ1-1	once	TGTGCCAGCAGCGAGACCCCCGGGGTGAACACTGAAGCTTTCTTT	CASSETPGVNTEAFF
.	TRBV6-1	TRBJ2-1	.	TGTGCCGCCCGGGACCCCCTCAATGAGCAGTTCTTC	CAARDPLNEQFF
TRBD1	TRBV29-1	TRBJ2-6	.	TGCAGCGTTAGCCGGACAGGGCAAGGGGCCAACGTCCTGACTTTC	CSVSRTGQGANVLTF
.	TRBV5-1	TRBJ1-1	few	TGCGCCAGCAGCTTGGAGGGGATAATGAACACTGAAGCTTTCTTT	CASSLEGIMNTEAFF
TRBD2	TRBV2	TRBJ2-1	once	TGTGCCAGCAGGGCTGTAGCGGGATCGTACAATGAGCAGTTCTTC	CASRAVAGSYNEQFF
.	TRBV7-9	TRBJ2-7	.	TGTGCCAGCAGCTTATTTCAGGGGACCGGCCACGAGCAGTACTTC	CASSLFQGTGHEQYF
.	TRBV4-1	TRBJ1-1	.	TGCGCCAGCAGCCAAGATGGAGGCTATCGCACTGAAGCTTTCTTT	CASSQDGGYRTEAFF
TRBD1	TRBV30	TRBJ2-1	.	TGTGCCTGGATTAGGACAGGGGGAACGGATGAGCAGTTCTTC	CAWIRTGGTDEQFF
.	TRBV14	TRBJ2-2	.	TGTGCCAGCAGCACACGGCATTGGACCGGGGAGCTGTTTTTT	CASSTRHWTGELFF
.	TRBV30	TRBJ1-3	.	TGTGCCTGGAGTGTATCCGGATACAGGGCCTCTGGAAACACCATATATTTT	CAWSVSGYRASGNTIYF
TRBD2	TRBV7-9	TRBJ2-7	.	TGTGCCAGCAGCTTAGTTACGGGAGGACTCTCCTACGAGCAGTACTTC	CASSLVTGGLSYEQYF
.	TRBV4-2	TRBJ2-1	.	TGTGCCAGCAGCACCGGCGCTGCGCTCAATGAGCAGTTCTTC	CASSTGAALNEQFF
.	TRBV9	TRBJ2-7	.	TGTGCCAGCAGCGTAGACTACTGGTCTTGGGAGCAGTACTTC	CASSVDYWSWEQYF
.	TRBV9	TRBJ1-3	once	TGTGCCAGCAGCGTCCAGGGGTTCTCTGGAAACACCATATATTTT	CASSVQGFSGNTIYF
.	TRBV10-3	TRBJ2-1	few	TGTGCCATCAGGGGGGGCCTACAGGGTGAGCAGTTCTTC	CAIRGGLQGEQFF
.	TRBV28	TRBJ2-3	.	TGTGCCAGCAGTTTGGGAGGTTGGACAGATACGCAGTATTTT	CASSLGGWTDTQYF
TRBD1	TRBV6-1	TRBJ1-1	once	TGTGCCAGCAGTGGAGGACAGGGGGGAGCCCCGTCTGAAGCTTTCTTT	CASSGGQGGAPSEAFF
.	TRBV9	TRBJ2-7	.	TGTGCCAGCAGCGTAAGGGGCGGGGACTACGAGCAGTACTTC	CASSVRGGDYEQYF
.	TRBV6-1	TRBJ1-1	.	TGTGCCAGCAGCGAGCCGGGACCCCCGAACACTGAAGCTTTCTTT	CASSEPGPPNTEAFF
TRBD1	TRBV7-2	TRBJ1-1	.	TGTGCCAGCAGCTCACAGGGGCCCCTTAGTCGTACTGAAGCTTTCTTT	CASSSQGPLSRTEAFF
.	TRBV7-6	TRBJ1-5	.	TGTGCCAGCAGCTTAGATCCCCCGGGGAGCAATCAGCCCCAGCATTTT	CASSLDPPGSNQPQHF
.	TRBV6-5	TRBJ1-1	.	TGTGCCAGCACCACCATCGGGGGCACTGAAGCTTTCTTT	CASTTIGGTEAFF
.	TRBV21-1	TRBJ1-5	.	TGTGCCAGCAGCAAAGACATCCGGGGGATATGGAATCAGCCCCAGCATTTT	CASSKDIRGIWNQPQHF
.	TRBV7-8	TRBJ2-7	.	TGTGCCAGCAGCACTCCGGGAAGGGAGCAGTACTTC	CASSTPGREQYF
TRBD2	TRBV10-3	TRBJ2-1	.	TGTGCCGCCGGGTCCGCCATGGGACTAGCGGGAGTAGGGAATGAGCAGTTCTTC	CAAGSAMGLAGVGNEQFF
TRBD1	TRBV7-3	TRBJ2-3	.	TGTGCCAGCAGCTTAGGGACAGGGGGGAAGACCGGGGATACGCAGTATTTT	CASSLGTGGKTGDTQYF
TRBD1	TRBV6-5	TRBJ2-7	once	TGTGCCAGCAGTTACGGGACAGCGCCGTACGAGCAGTACTTC	CASSYGTAPYEQYF
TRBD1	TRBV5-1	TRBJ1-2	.	TGCGCCAGCAGCGATACAGGGGGTGGTTACTATGGCTACACCTTC	CASSDTGGGYYGYTF
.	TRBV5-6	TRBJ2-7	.	TGTGCCAGCAGCTTGGAAGGGGACTACGAGCAGTACTTC	CASSLEGDYEQYF
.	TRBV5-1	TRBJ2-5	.	TGCGCCAGCAGCCCGACTGGAAGGGGCGGAGAGACCCAGTACTTC	CASSPTGRGGETQYF
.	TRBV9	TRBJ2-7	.	TGTGCCAGCAGCAGTCGCGGGGACCAAGGAGGCTACGAGCAGTACTTC	CASSSRGDQGGYEQYF
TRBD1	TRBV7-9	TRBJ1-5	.	TGTGCCAGCAGCTCCGGGACAGGGGGAGATCAGCCCCAGCATTTT	CASSSGTGGDQPQHF
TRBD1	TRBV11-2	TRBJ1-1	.	TGTGCCAGCAGCTTTAATCTGGACAGGGGAGCTTTCTTT	CASSFNLDRGAFF
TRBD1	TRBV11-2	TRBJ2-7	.	TGTGCCAGCAGCTTAGGAAACAGGGGGCCCTACGAGCAGTACTTC	CASSLGNRGPYEQYF
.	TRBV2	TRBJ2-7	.	TGTGCCAGCAGTGATGGGGGGGGCCGGTACGAGCAGTACTTC	CASSDGGGRYEQYF
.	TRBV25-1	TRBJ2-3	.	TGTGCCAGCAGTGAATATTCGTTCGGTACGCAGTATTTT	CASSEYSFGTQYF
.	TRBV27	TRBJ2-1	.	TGTGCCAGCAGTTTATCGGGTAATGAGCAGTTCTTC	CASSLSGNEQFF
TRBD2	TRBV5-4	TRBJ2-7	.	TGTGCCAGCGCTTTTGGAGCGGGGGAAGGCGAGCAGTACTTC	CASAFGAGEGEQYF
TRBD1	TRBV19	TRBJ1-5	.	TGTGCCAGTAGTTCGCTTAGGACAGGGGTTAATCAGCCCCAGCATTTT	CASSSLRTGVNQPQHF